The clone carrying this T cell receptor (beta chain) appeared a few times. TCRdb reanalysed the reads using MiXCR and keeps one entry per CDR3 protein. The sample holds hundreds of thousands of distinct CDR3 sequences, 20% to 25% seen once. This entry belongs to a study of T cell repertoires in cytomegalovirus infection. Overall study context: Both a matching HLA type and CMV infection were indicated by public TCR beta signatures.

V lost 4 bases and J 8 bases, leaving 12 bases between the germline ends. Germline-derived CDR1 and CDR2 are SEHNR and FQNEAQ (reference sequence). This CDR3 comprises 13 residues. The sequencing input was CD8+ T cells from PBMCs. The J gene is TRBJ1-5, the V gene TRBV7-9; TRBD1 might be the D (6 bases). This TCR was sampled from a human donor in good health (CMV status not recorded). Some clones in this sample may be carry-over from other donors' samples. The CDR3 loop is CASSSGGLEPQHF. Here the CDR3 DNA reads TGTGCCAGCAGCTCGGGGGGCCTCGAGCCCCAGCATTTT. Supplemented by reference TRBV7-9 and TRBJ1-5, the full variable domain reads DTGVSQNPRHKITKRGQNVTFRCDPISEHNRLYWYRQTLGQGPEFLTYFQNEAQLEKSRLLSDRFSAERPKGSFSTLEIQRTEQGDSAMYLCASSSGGLEPQHFGDGTRLSIL.